This T cell receptor beta chain was captured in a study of blood T cell repertoires in COVID-19. At the level of the study: T cells, B-cell-depleted T cells, or PBMCs supplied cDNA or gDNA.

This clone appeared once. As originally analysed: By means of reference gene primer amplification, nucleated cell counts were estimated. Method: immunoSEQ multiplex PCR; TCRdb's copy keeps in-frame clones and lacks some. D and trimming were read from the DNA, whereas the V and J calls and clone size are those reported in that table. The sample consists of a few hundred thousand clones, about 85% of them appearing once. Per the germline V gene, CDR1 is PRHDT and CDR2 is FYEKMQ (reference sequence). The CDR3 has 16 amino acids. The V segment lost 2 bases and the J segment 7 bases; nucleotides outside the gene matches: 8.

Sequencing was carried out using peripheral blood. This chain uses TRBV13 with TRBJ2-2; 9 bases line up with TRBD1. This TCR came from a man aged 40-50 years with acute or convalescent COVID-19. CDR3: CASSLRTGDLVGELFF. DNA for the CDR3: TGTGCCAGCAGCTTAAGGACAGGGGATTTAGTCGGGGAGCTGTTTTTT.